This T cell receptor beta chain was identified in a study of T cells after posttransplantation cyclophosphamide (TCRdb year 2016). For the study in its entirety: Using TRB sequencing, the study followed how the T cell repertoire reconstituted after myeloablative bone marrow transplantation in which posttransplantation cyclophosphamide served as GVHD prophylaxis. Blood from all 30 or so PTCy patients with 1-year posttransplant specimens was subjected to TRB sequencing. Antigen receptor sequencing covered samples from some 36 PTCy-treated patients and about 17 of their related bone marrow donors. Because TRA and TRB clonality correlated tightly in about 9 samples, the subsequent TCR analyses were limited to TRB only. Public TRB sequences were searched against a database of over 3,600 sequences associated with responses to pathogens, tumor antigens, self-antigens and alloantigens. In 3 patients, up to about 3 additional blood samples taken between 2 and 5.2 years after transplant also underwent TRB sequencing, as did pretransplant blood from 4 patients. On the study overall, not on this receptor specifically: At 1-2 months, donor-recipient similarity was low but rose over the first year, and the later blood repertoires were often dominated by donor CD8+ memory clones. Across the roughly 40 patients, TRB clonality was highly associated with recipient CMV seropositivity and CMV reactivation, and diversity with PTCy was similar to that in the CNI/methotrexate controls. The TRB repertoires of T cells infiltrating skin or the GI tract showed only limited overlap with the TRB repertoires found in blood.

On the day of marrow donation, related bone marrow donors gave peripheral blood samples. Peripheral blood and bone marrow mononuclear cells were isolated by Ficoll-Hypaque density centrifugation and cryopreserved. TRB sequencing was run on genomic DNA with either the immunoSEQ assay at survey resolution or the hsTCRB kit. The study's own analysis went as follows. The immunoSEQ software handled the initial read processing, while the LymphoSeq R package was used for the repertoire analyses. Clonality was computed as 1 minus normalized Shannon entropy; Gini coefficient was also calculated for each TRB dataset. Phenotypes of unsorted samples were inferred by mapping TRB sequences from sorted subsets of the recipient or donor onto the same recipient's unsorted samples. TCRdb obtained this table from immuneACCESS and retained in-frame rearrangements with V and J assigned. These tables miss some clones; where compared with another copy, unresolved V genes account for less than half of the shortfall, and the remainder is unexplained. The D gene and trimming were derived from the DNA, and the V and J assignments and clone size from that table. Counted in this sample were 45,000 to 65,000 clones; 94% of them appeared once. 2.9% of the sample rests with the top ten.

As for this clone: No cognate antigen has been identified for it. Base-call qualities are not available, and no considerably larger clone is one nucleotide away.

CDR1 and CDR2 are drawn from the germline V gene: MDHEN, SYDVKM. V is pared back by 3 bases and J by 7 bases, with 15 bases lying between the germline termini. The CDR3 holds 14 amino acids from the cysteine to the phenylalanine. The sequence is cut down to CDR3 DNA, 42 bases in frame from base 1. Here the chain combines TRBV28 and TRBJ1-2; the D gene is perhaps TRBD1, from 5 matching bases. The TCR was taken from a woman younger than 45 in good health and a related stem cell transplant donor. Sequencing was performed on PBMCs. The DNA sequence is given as TGTGCCAGCAGTTTGGGGGGGTTCATAGGTGGCTACACCTTC. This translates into CASSLGGFIGGYTF.